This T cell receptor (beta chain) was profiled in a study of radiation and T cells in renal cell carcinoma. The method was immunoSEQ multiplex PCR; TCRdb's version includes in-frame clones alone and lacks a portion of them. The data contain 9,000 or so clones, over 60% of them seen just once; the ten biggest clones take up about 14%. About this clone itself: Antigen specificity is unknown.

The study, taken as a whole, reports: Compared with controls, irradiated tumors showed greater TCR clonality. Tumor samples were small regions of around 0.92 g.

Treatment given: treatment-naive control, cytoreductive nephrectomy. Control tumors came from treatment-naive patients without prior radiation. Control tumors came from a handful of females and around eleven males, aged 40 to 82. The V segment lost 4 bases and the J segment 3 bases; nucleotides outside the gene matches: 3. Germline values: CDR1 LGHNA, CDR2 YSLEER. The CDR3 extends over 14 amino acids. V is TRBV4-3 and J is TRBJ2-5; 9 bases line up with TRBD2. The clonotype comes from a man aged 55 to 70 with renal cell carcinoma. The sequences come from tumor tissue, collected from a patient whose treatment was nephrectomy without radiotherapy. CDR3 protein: CASSPRLAEETQYF. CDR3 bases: TGCGCCAGCAGCCCTCGACTAGCGGAAGAGACCCAGTACTTC.